This T cell receptor (beta chain) was captured by sequencing in a study of blood T cell repertoires in COVID-19. Study background: Some COVID-19 samples were acute and others convalescent; all came from the United States, Italy and Spain. T cells, B-cell-depleted T cells, or PBMCs provided the cDNA or gDNA that served as material.

CDR1 GTSNPN and CDR2 SVGIG come from the germline V gene (reference sequence). Trimming took 6 bases from V and 6 from J; bases not matched to a gene: 6. The CDR3 sequence is 14 residues long. The table lists this clone with a few counts. TCRdb's copy holds only in-frame clones and misses some; the assay was immunoSEQ multiplex PCR. The sample yields some 280,000 clones, roughly 90% seen once. This clonotype originated in a woman aged 55-69 years with acute or convalescent COVID-19. The chain carries TRBV30 and TRBJ2-1; TRBD2 agrees at 12 bases. The source material was peripheral blood. This chain's CDR3 is CACPTSGSLNEQFF. CDR3 DNA: TGTGCCTGTCCGACTAGCGGGAGTCTCAATGAGCAGTTCTTC.